The sequence of this TCR beta chain was determined in a study of CD8+ T cells in alopecia areata. Study at large: At a dose of 5 to 10 mg twice daily, oral tofacitinib was given to treated patients.

Following RNA extraction, reverse transcription yielded cDNA that acted as the sequencing template. This table comes from immunoSEQ multiplex PCR, and its TCRdb copy is limited to in-frame clones, with some not included. The top ten hold about 6.3% of the sample, which has about 160,000 clones, 40% to 50% seen once. Note on this clone: Its antigen remains unidentified.

General study points: Across lesional scalp, and particularly alopecia totalis/universalis, clonality surpassed that of normal scalp.

Collected material from alopecia areata patients comprised lesional scalp punch biopsies and peripheral blood. Using a FACSAria, the CD4+ and CD8+ T cells were sorted from the PBMCs. Looked up from germline, CDR1 is MNHNY and CDR2 is SVGAGI (reference sequence). The CDR3 consists of 14 residues. V lost 6 bases and J 0 bases, leaving 12 bases between the germline ends. This receptor was obtained from a human donor with alopecia areata. Sequencing used CD4+ T cells sorted from blood. The chain uses TRBV6-6 and TRBJ2-7, with D possibly being TRBD1 or TRBD2 (5 bases each). The CDR3 protein is CASRAGTLSYEQYF. CDR3 bases: TGTGCCAGCAGAGCCGGGACCCTCTCCTACGAGCAGTACTTC.